The 32 T cell receptor beta chains presented below share a single source sample, sequenced in a study of blood T cell repertoires in COVID-19. Clones were sequenced by immunoSEQ multiplex PCR, and TCRdb holds only the in-frame ones, with some missing. The sample has fewer than 350,000 clones; approximately 87% are singletons. Sequenced: peripheral blood. These receptors were obtained from a woman aged 25-40 years with COVID-19, enrolled during active disease.

The chain couples TRBV5-1 to TRBJ2-1, with 11 bases that match TRBD2. After removal of 4 bases from V and 7 bases from J, the junction contained 7 bases not matched to a gene. CDR1 SGHRS and CDR2 YFSETQ come from the germline V gene. The CDR3 totals 15 residues. The CDR3 spells CASSVIAGGNNEQFF. The CDR3 bases are TGCGCCAGCAGCGTGATAGCGGGGGGGAATAATGAGCAGTTCTTC.

V usage is TRBV4-2 and J usage is TRBJ1-2; no reliable D call. This CDR3 is 16 amino acids long. Germline V gives CDR1 LGHNA, CDR2 YNFKEQ. The germline V and J ends were trimmed by 0 bases and 2 bases, with 13 bases remaining between them. The CDR3 reads CASSQDMWAANYGYTF. The DNA for the CDR3 is TGTGCCAGCAGCCAAGATATGTGGGCCGCGAACTATGGCTACACCTTC.

This chain uses TRBV5-1 with TRBJ2-7; D gene uncertain. The CDR3 contains 15 residues. Germline V gene data show CDR1 as SGHRS and CDR2 as YFSETQ. Trimming removed 1 base from V and 3 bases from J, with 14 bases in between. CDR3 loop: CASSLTARPLYEQYF. As DNA, the CDR3 is TGCGCCAGCAGCTTGACAGCTCGGCCACTCTACGAGCAGTACTTC.

V is TRBV28 and J is TRBJ2-5; a possible D gene is TRBD2 (6 bases). This CDR3 region has 13 residues. Germline V gene lookup returns CDR1 MDHEN and CDR2 SYDVKM. The V gene lost 6 bases and the J gene lost 7 bases, with 15 bases spanning the gap. The CDR3 region has the DNA TGTGCCAGCAGCCGGGCGGAGGGTCTGACCCAGTACTTC. Protein product: CASSRAEGLTQYF.

V is TRBV12-3 or TRBV12-4 and J is TRBJ1-2; TRBD1 might be the D (5 bases). The germline V and J ends were trimmed by 6 bases and 4 bases, with 12 bases remaining between them. The CDR3 consists of 13 residues. The DNA for the CDR3 is TGTGCCAGCAGAATGCCCGGGGGCTATGGCTACACCTTC. Translation gives CASRMPGGYGYTF.

The genes are TRBV6-1 and TRBJ2-5; TRBD2 matches at 11 bases. Per germline, CDR1 MNHNS and CDR2 SASEGT. After removal of 5 bases from V and 4 bases from J, the junction contained 3 bases not matched to a gene. The CDR3 covers 14 residues. The CDR3 DNA reads as TGTGCCAGCAGTTGGGGACTAGCGGTAGAGACCCAGTACTTC. Translating gives CASSWGLAVETQYF.

Of note for this clone: Distinct nucleotide sequences in the sample also encode this CDR3. The chain recombines TRBV29-1 with TRBJ2-7, with D tentatively TRBD1 (5 bases). The germline V gene encodes CDR1 SQVTM and CDR2 ANQGSEA. V gave up 5 bases and J gave up 0 bases, with 5 bases separating them. CDR3 length: 11 residues. In DNA, the CDR3 is TGCAGCGTTAGGGGCTCCTACGAGCAGTACTTC. Its translation is CSVRGSYEQYF.

The V gene is TRBV27, the J gene TRBJ1-1, with a possible D match to TRBD1 (5 bases). Deletions cut 3 bases from V and 0 bases from J, with 8 bases between. Looked up from germline, CDR1 is MNHEY and CDR2 is SMNVEV (reference sequence). The CDR3 runs to 14 residues. CDR3 sequence: CASSFQGMNTEAFF. The CDR3 DNA follows: TGTGCCAGCAGTTTCCAGGGCATGAACACTGAAGCTTTCTTT.

The gene calls are TRBV2 and TRBJ1-4, with no clear D. Trimming pared 8 bases from V and 5 bases from J, leaving 12 bases between. Germline V lookup: CDR1 SNHLY, CDR2 FYNNEI. The CDR3 loop spans 13 amino acids. The CDR3, as DNA: TGTGCCAGCTTGAGGTCAGCGAATGAAAAACTGTTTTTT. Protein: CASLRSANEKLFF.

A few counts support this clone. The chain combines TRBV2 with TRBJ1-1; TRBD1 agrees at 8 bases. Germline CDR1 is SNHLY and CDR2 is FYNNEI. CDR3 length equals 14 residues. Trimming at V came to 6 bases and at J to 10 bases, leaving 13 bases not matched to a gene. Here the CDR3 reads CASSLDRGGGRAFF. The CDR3 nucleotides are TGTGCCAGCAGCCTCGACAGGGGAGGGGGGCGAGCTTTCTTT.

The chain couples TRBV12-3 or TRBV12-4 to TRBJ1-1; no clear D. The CDR3 loop spans 12 amino acids. Trimming took off 2 bases at V and 7 bases at J, with 8 bases between the two ends. CDR3 sequence reads: CASSLYSNEAFF. The CDR3 DNA is TGTGCCAGCAGTTTATACAGTAATGAAGCTTTCTTT.

This clone was seen once. The rearrangement joins TRBV4-1 to TRBJ2-7; 10 bases align to TRBD2. Germline V gives CDR1 MGHRA, CDR2 YSYEKL. This CDR3 is built from 18 residues. V gave up 3 bases and J gave up 7 bases; unmatched junction bases: 18. CDR3 residues: CASSHRGGTSVSPREQYF. Written as DNA, the CDR3 is TGCGCCAGCAGCCACCGTGGAGGGACTAGCGTATCCCCGAGGGAGCAGTACTTC.

In this sample, this clone turned up once. The genes are TRBV28 and TRBJ2-7; D perhaps matches TRBD1 (6 bases). With 2 bases removed from V and 1 base from J, the gap between germline ends came to 9 bases. Looked up from germline, CDR1 is MDHEN and CDR2 is SYDVKM. The length of the CDR3 is 14 residues. DNA for the CDR3: TGTGCCAGCAGTTTACAGGGGAAATCCTACGAGCAGTACTTC. It specifies CASSLQGKSYEQYF.

In regard to this clone: A junction end diverges from the germline sequence, so it may reflect a read error. V gene TRBV29-1 combines with J gene TRBJ2-7; 8 nucleotides align to TRBD1. CDR3 length: 9 residues. Germline V gives CDR1 SQVTM, CDR2 ANQGSEA. CDR3 nucleotides: TGCAGCGTGCGGACAGGGTTAAACTTC. As protein: CSVRTGLNF.

The chain links TRBV25-1 to TRBJ2-3; 7 bases align to TRBD1. This CDR3 is built from 14 residues. V lost 10 bases to trimming and J lost 0 bases; unmatched junction nucleotides: 7. Per germline, CDR1 MGHDK and CDR2 SYGVNS. CDR3 nucleotides: TGTGCCACCCGGACAGGACGTAGCACAGATACGCAGTATTTT. Residues: CATRTGRSTDTQYF.

The chain uses TRBV6-5 and TRBJ1-2; no reliable D call. V was cut by 3 bases and J by 8 bases, with 16 bases left in between. CDR3 length: 14 residues. Germline V gene data show CDR1 as MNHEY and CDR2 as SVGAGI. This CDR3 reads CASSYSGTTQGYTF. Here the CDR3 DNA reads TGTGCCAGCAGTTATAGCGGCACCACGCAGGGCTACACCTTC.

This clone appeared a single time. The rearrangement uses TRBV27 and TRBJ2-7; 7 bases are shared with TRBD1. J lost 1 base, V lost 3 bases, and 12 bases had no gene match. CDR1 MNHEY and CDR2 SMNVEV come from the germline V gene (reference sequence). This CDR3 has 17 amino acids. This chain's CDR3 is CASSLAGTARFSYEQYF. The CDR3 DNA reads TGTGCCAGCAGTTTGGCCGGGACAGCGAGATTTTCCTACGAGCAGTACTTC.

The V gene is TRBV7-6, the J gene TRBJ2-3, with a tentative D call TRBD2 (6 bases). V shed 4 bases and J shed 2 bases, with 13 bases lying between them. The CDR3 has 15 residues. CDR1 is SGHVS, CDR2 FNYEAQ, per germline. CDR3 sequence: CASSYSGGFTDTQYF. The DNA for the CDR3 is TGTGCCAGCAGCTATAGTGGGGGGTTCACAGATACGCAGTATTTT.

This chain uses TRBV19 with TRBJ1-6, with D perhaps TRBD1 (6 bases). The V gene's germline CDR1 is LNHDA and CDR2 SQIVND (reference sequence). Trimming cost V 7 bases and J 7 bases, with 14 bases left between them. There are 14 residues in the CDR3. The CDR3 DNA follows: TGTGCCAGTACCGAGGGGGGGGTCAATTCACCCCTCCACTTT. It codes for CASTEGGVNSPLHF.

The J gene is TRBJ1-5, the V gene TRBV12-3 or TRBV12-4; D ambiguous. This CDR3 is built from 13 residues. V was trimmed by 3 bases and J by 5 bases, leaving 8 bases between them. CDR3 amino acids: CASSLIPDQPQHF. The CDR3 DNA follows: TGTGCCAGCAGTTTGATACCGGATCAGCCCCAGCATTTT.

Comment on this clone: Additional DNA sequences in this sample encode the identical CDR3. The chain has TRBV10-3 and TRBJ2-3; TRBD2 is a possible D gene (7 bases). V was shortened by 4 bases and J by 2 bases, with 13 bases between the two germline ends. Germline lookup yields CDR1 ENHRY and CDR2 SYGVKD. CDR3 size: 15 residues. The CDR3 is CAISVGGPSTDTQYF. Here the CDR3 DNA reads TGTGCCATCAGTGTCGGGGGGCCTTCCACAGATACGCAGTATTTT.

The rearrangement uses TRBV10-1 and TRBJ1-2; possible D gene TRBD1, 6 bases. Germline V gene sequence: CDR1 WNHNN, CDR2 SYGVQD (reference sequence). Deletions cut 7 bases from V and 5 bases from J, with 38 bases between. This CDR3 spans 21 amino acids. For the CDR3, the DNA is TGCGCCAGCATCCTAAAGGGGGGGGATAGCGGACAGCGCAAATCATTTTATGGCTACACCTTC. This codes for CASILKGGDSGQRKSFYGYTF.

V and J are TRBV27 and TRBJ1-5; 7 bases match TRBD1. Unmatched junction bases numbered 2, after V lost 3 bases and J lost 0 bases. Per germline, CDR1 MNHEY and CDR2 SMNVEV (reference sequence). The CDR3 loop spans 15 amino acids. CDR3: CASSFGTDSNQPQHF. CDR3 coding DNA: TGTGCCAGCAGTTTCGGGACAGATAGCAATCAGCCCCAGCATTTT.

The V and J genes are TRBV29-1 and TRBJ1-3, with 8 positions matching TRBD1. Germline V gives CDR1 SQVTM, CDR2 ANQGSEA. Unmatched junction bases numbered 2, after V lost 5 bases and J lost 2 bases. This CDR3 spans 13 amino acids. The CDR3 DNA sequence: TGCAGCGTTCAGACAGGGGCTGGAAACACCATATATTTT. Translating gives CSVQTGAGNTIYF. Supplemented by reference TRBV29-1 and TRBJ1-3, the full variable domain reads SAVISQKPSRDICQRGTSLTIQCQVDSQVTMMFWYRQQPGQSLTLIATANQGSEATYESGFVIDKFPISRPNLTFSTLTVSNMSPEDSSIYLCSVQTGAGNTIYFGEGSWLTVV.

This clone was seen more than once but under ten times. The chain couples TRBV5-4 to TRBJ1-3, with no clear D. The ends were cut back, 4 bases at V and 0 bases at J, with 8 bases in the middle. The V gene's germline CDR1 is SGHNT and CDR2 YYREEE (reference sequence). The CDR3 totals 14 residues. The CDR3 DNA sequence: TGTGCCAGCAGCCTGGACGGCTCTGGAAACACCATATATTTT. This encodes CASSLDGSGNTIYF.

The CDR3 DNA reads TGCGCCAGCAGCTTGCGGGTTGCCTACAATGAGCAGTTCTTC. Protein product: CASSLRVAYNEQFF. The genes are TRBV5-1 and TRBJ2-1; D call uncertain. V was clipped by 1 base and J by 2 bases, with 7 bases between them. CDR1 SGHRS and CDR2 YFSETQ come from the germline V gene. The CDR3 has 14 residues. Together with reference TRBV5-1 and TRBJ2-1, the CDR3 gives the full variable domain: KAGVTQTPRYLIKTRGQQVTLSCSPISGHRSVSWYQQTPGQGLQFLFEYFSETQRNKGNFPGRFSGRQFSNSRSEMNVSTLELGDSALYLCASSLRVAYNEQFFGPGTRLTVL.

This clone was seen more than once but under ten times. This chain connects TRBV18 to TRBJ1-5; 7 bases fit TRBD1. V was clipped by 4 bases and J by 1 base; unmatched bases: 4. The CDR3 is made up of 15 amino acids. Germline V CDR1 and CDR2: KGHSH, LQKENI. Here the CDR3 DNA reads TGTGCCAGCTCACTAACGGGACAGAGCAATCAGCCCCAGCATTTT. Residues: CASSLTGQSNQPQHF.

The chain combines TRBV3-1 (or the pseudogene TRBV3-2) with TRBJ1-3, with D perhaps matching TRBD1 (5 bases). V lost 1 base to trimming and J lost 12 bases, with 10 bases between them. CDR1 is LGHDT, CDR2 YNNKEL, per germline (reference sequence). The CDR3 runs 12 residues. The CDR3 spells CASSQVDTVIYF. The CDR3 nucleotides are TGTGCCAGCAGCCAAGTGGACACCGTCATATATTTT.

The chain employs TRBV3-1 (or the pseudogene TRBV3-2) and TRBJ2-1, with 13 bases that match TRBD2. In germline, CDR1 is LGHDT, CDR2 YNNKEL (reference sequence). Trimming took 5 bases from V and 2 from J; bases not matched to a gene: 12. CDR3 size: 19 residues. This CDR3 is CASSSRTSGGPSPYNEQFF. The DNA of the CDR3 is TGTGCCAGCAGCTCTCGGACTAGCGGGGGACCGAGCCCCTACAATGAGCAGTTCTTC.

The chain carries TRBV10-3 and TRBJ2-7, with TRBD1 identical over 7 bases. CDR3 length equals 14 residues. The J segment lost 6 bases and the V segment lost 4 bases, leaving 9 bases of the junction unmatched. Germline CDR1 and CDR2: ENHRY and SYGVKD. The CDR3 spells CAISGPTGWGEQYF. In nucleotides, the CDR3 is TGTGCCATCAGTGGGCCGACAGGGTGGGGCGAGCAGTACTTC.

This clone was recorded a few times. The chain is built from TRBV12-3 or TRBV12-4 and TRBJ1-1, with D perhaps matching TRBD1 (5 bases). V shed 8 bases and J shed 1 base, with 11 bases lying between them. The CDR3 runs 13 residues. The CDR3 DNA reads TGTGCCAGCTCAGGGTTCACGAACACTGAAGCTTTCTTT. Its translation is CASSGFTNTEAFF.

V is TRBV24-1 and J is TRBJ2-5; D is possibly TRBD1 (6 bases). Trimming stripped 7 bases from V and 4 bases from J, with 12 bases between. CDR3 length: 13 residues. Germline CDR1 and CDR2: KGHDR and SFDVKD. CDR3 region: CATRPTRGETQYF. CDR3 DNA sequence: TGTGCCACCAGGCCCACCAGGGGAGAGACCCAGTACTTC.